The source of this T cell receptor (beta chain) is a study of blood T cell repertoires in COVID-19. Study background: The study drew acute and convalescent COVID-19 samples from the United States, Italy and Spain. Nucleic acid was either cDNA or gDNA, and it came from T cells, B-cell-depleted T cells, or PBMCs.

Trimming took 4 bases from V and 2 from J; bases not matched to a gene: 7. CDR1 and CDR2 from the germline V gene are SGHDT and YYEEEE. The CDR3 covers 15 residues. Per the authors' pipeline: From reference gene primer amplification, estimates of nucleated cell counts were derived. Measured with immunoSEQ multiplex PCR; TCRdb has only the in-frame clones, and not every one. The V and J calls and clone size are taken from that table; D and trimming were inferred from the DNA. The sample holds around 110,000 clones; over 60% are singletons and the top ten take more than 5%. This chain links TRBV5-6 with TRBJ2-7; 9 bases fit TRBD1. Sample: peripheral blood. The clonotype was recovered from an elderly man with COVID-19, enrolled during active disease. In DNA, the CDR3 is TGTGCCAGCAGCCGGGAGAGGACAGGGGCCTACGAGCAGTACTTC. Residues: CASSRERTGAYEQYF.